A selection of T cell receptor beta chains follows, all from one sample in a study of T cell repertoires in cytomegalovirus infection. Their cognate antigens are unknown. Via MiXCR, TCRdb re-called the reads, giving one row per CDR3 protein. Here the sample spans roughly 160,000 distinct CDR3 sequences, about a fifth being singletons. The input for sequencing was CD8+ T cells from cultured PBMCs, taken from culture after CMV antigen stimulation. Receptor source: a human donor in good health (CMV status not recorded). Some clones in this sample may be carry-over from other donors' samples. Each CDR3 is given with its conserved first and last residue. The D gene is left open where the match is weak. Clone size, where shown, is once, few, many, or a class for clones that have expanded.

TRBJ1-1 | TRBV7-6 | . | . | TGTGCCAGCAGCTTAGGCTCGACACTAGTTCACACTGAAGCTTTCTTT | CASSLGSTLVHTEAFF
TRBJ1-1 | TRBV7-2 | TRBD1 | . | TGTGCCAGCAGCGTTACAGGGGGCAACACTGAAGCTTTCTTT | CASSVTGGNTEAFF
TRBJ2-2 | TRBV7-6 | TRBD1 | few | TGTGCCAGTTCAAATCCGGGACAGCCCACCGGGGAGCTGTTTTTT | CASSNPGQPTGELFF
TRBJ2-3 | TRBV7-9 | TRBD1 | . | TGTGCCAGCAGCCCTCGGGACAGGTCCCCCGATACGCAGTATTTT | CASSPRDRSPDTQYF
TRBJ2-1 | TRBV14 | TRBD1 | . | TGTGCCAGCAGCCACAGCCTGCGGGACAGGGAGAACAATGAGCAGTTCTTC | CASSHSLRDRENNEQFF
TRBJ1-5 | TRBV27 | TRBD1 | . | TGTGCCAGCAGTTTATCGGGACAGCACAAGGGCAATCAGCCCCAGCATTTT | CASSLSGQHKGNQPQHF
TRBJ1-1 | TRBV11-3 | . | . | TGTGCCAGCAGCTTTCACATGGTTGGGACTGAAGCTTTCTTT | CASSFHMVGTEAFF
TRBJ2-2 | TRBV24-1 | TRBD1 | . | TGTGCCACCGCGGGGACAGGGGACACCGGGGAGCTGTTTTTT | CATAGTGDTGELFF
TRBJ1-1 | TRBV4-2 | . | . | TGTGCCAGCAGCCAAGTACAGCAGGACGCAGCTGAAGCTTTCTTT | CASSQVQQDAAEAFF
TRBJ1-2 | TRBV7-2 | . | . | TGTGCCAGCAGCCTCAACGGGGGGGAGGGCGGCTACACCTTC | CASSLNGGEGGYTF
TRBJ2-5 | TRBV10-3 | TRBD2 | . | TGTGCCATCAGTGCCCTTAGCGGGGGCCCAGAGGGGGAGACCCAGTACTTC | CAISALSGGPEGETQYF
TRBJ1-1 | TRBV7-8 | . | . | TGTGCCAGCAGCCATTACAGGGCCGGGAGAGCTGAAGCTTTCTTT | CASSHYRAGRAEAFF
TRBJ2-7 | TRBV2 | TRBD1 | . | TGTGCCAGCAGTGCCACAGGGGACGAGCAGTACTTC | CASSATGDEQYF
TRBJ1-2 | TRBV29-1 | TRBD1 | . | TGCAGCGTTGAGATTTGGGACAGGGCGGTGAGGAACTATGGCTACACCTTC | CSVEIWDRAVRNYGYTF
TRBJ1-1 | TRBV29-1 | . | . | TGCAGCGTCCGGTCGGGAGCAAACACTGAAGCTTTCTTT | CSVRSGANTEAFF
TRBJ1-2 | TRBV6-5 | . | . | TGTGCCAGCAGTTACGGCAACCTCCCTAACTATGGCTACACCTTC | CASSYGNLPNYGYTF
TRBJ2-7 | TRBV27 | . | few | TGTGCCAGCCAGCCAAAGGGCAGGGGAAAATACGAGCAGTACTTC | CASQPKGRGKYEQYF
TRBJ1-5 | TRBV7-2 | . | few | TGTGCCAGCAGCTTATCAGGGCCTACCGATCAGCCCCAGCATTTT | CASSLSGPTDQPQHF
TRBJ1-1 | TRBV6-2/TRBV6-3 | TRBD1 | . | TGTGCCAGCGAATGGGTCAGGGGGACTGAAGCTTTCTTT | CASEWVRGTEAFF
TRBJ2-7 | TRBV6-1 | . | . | TGTGCCAGCAGTGAATGGGTGGTCCCCCCGAACTCCTACGAGCAGTACTTC | CASSEWVVPPNSYEQYF
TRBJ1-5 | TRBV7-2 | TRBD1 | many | TGTGCCAGCGGAGGACAGGGCAATCAGCCCCAGCATTTT | CASGGQGNQPQHF
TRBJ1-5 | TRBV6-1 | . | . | TGTGCCAGCAGTGAATGGGGGCAAGGGAGCAATCAGCCCCAGCATTTT | CASSEWGQGSNQPQHF
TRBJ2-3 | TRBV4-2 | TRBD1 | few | TGTGCCAGCAGCCAAGATCTAACAGGGGCGACAGATACGCAGTATTTT | CASSQDLTGATDTQYF
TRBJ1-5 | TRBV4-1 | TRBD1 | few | TGCGCCAGCGGGACAGGAGCTAGCAATCAGCCCCAGCATTTT | CASGTGASNQPQHF
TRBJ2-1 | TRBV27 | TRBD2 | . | TGTGCCAGCAGGGTAGCGGGGGCGAACTACAATGAGCAGTTCTTC | CASRVAGANYNEQFF